Presented here are 9 T cell receptor beta chains from one specimen sequenced in a study of regulatory T cells in long-lasting Graves disease (dated by TCRdb to about 2021). In the paper's terms, the time point label means: persistent/refractory GD, antithyroid drugs over 5 years with positive TRAb. For both TCR sequencing and RNA sequencing, RNA was extracted from PBMCs using TRIzol. Library preparation was by multiplex PCR. TCRdb records Illumina HiSeq 4000 as the sequencer. CDR3 regions were amplified by Arm-PCR with iRepertoire HTBI primers to construct TCR beta libraries. TCRdb took the public reads, trimmed them with fastp at Q25, ran MiXCR for clone calling and kept in-frame beta chains. Each entry is one CDR3 protein sequence, shown with its most common DNA and genes. Counted in this sample were 500,000 to 800,000 distinct CDR3 sequences; roughly 30% of them appeared once. The ten largest make up roughly 40% of the sample.

This specimen was peripheral blood mononuclear cells (PBMCs), taken when the disease was refractory, from a patient treated with antithyroid drugs. The receptors were gathered from a female donor with Graves disease.

This clonotype was observed a few times. The chain links TRBV6-1 to TRBJ1-2, with 8 bases lining up with TRBD1. Germline loops: CDR1 MNHNS, CDR2 SASEGT. The junction had 2 bases not matched to a gene; V was cut back by 4 bases and J by 4 bases. This CDR3 comprises 13 residues. CDR3: CASSGGTGYGYTF. The CDR3 region has the DNA TGTGCCAGCAGTGGTGGGACAGGCTATGGCTACACCTTC.

The gene calls are TRBV7-9 and TRBJ1-6; D ambiguous. Looked up from germline, CDR1 is SEHNR and CDR2 is FQNEAQ (reference sequence). Deletions cut 5 bases from V and 3 bases from J, with 8 bases between. This CDR3 spans 14 amino acids. The CDR3 loop is CASSRGIYNSPLHF. In DNA form, the CDR3 reads TGTGCCAGCAGCCGTGGTATCTATAATTCACCCCTCCACTTT.

This clonotype was seen a handful of times. The chain couples TRBV30 to TRBJ1-2; possibly TRBD1 for D (5 bases). Trimming removed 0 bases from V and 3 bases from J, with 14 bases in between. This CDR3 is 15 amino acids long. Germline V gene sequence: CDR1 GTSNPN, CDR2 SVGIG (reference sequence). In DNA, the CDR3 is TGTGCCTGGAGTGTAGCACAGGATGGGGACTATGGCTACACCTTC. Amino acid sequence: CAWSVAQDGDYGYTF.

This sequence joins TRBV28 and TRBJ2-2; tentative D call: TRBD2 (6 bases). V was cut by 2 bases and J by 4 bases, with 11 bases left in between. Germline values: CDR1 MDHEN, CDR2 SYDVKM. This CDR3 has 15 residues. CDR3 in amino acids: CASSLAGWSTGELFF. In DNA form, the CDR3 reads TGTGCCAGCAGTTTAGCGGGGTGGAGCACCGGGGAGCTGTTTTTT.

The sample holds many counts of this clonotype. CDR3 nucleotide sequence: TGTGCCAGCAGCCAAGTTGGCACCTCAGACGCTTTCTTT. Translation: CASSQVGTSDAFF. The rearrangement joins TRBV3-1 to TRBJ1-1; D gene ambiguous. Trimming removed 1 base at V and 11 bases at J, with 14 bases between. The CDR3 is 13 amino acids. Per the germline V gene, CDR1 is LGHDT and CDR2 is YNNKEL (reference sequence).

This clonotype was observed at least ten times. V gene TRBV6-5 combines with J gene TRBJ2-7, with D possibly matching TRBD2 (6 bases). Trimming left V 2 bases short and J 0 bases short, with 11 bases between. This CDR3 comprises 15 residues. Looked up from germline, CDR1 is MNHEY and CDR2 is SVGAGI. The CDR3 sequence: CASSYEAGSSYEQYF. The DNA for the CDR3 is TGTGCCAGCAGTTACGAGGCGGGAAGCTCCTACGAGCAGTACTTC.

The chain combines TRBV9 with TRBJ2-7, with D maybe TRBD2 (7 bases). There are 15 residues in the CDR3. Germline V gene data show CDR1 as SGDLS and CDR2 as YYNGEE. V lost 4 bases and J 2 bases, leaving 16 bases between the germline ends. The CDR3 coding sequence is TGTGCCAGCAGCATGGGAGGGGGGCAACCCTACGAGCAGTACTTC. This codes for CASSMGGGQPYEQYF. Combining the CDR3 with reference TRBV9 and TRBJ2-7 gives the whole variable domain DSGVTQTPKHLITATGQRVTLRCSPRSGDLSVYWYQQSLDQGLQFLIQYYNGEERAKGNILERFSAQQFPDLHSELNLSSLELGDSALYFCASSMGGGQPYEQYFGPGTRLTVT.

This clonotype was detected once. The chain has TRBV6-2 or TRBV6-3 and TRBJ1-1; D is unresolved. The CDR3 is made up of 12 amino acids. Trimming removed 6 bases at V and 13 bases at J, with 18 bases between. Germline V gives CDR1 MNHEY, CDR2 SVGEGT. The CDR3 spells CASRPGSQMGFF. In nucleotides, the CDR3 is TGTGCCAGCAGGCCGGGGTCCCAAATGGGTTTCTTT.

The chain combines TRBV5-1 with TRBJ1-1; D is perhaps TRBD1 (6 bases). CDR1 is SGHRS and CDR2 is YFSETQ in the germline V gene. This CDR3 contains 15 residues. Deletions cut 2 bases from V and 4 bases from J, with 15 bases between. The CDR3 region is CASSFEKGGPTEAFF. The CDR3 nucleotides are TGCGCCAGCAGCTTTGAAAAAGGGGGTCCCACTGAAGCTTTCTTT. The variable domain in full, completed from reference TRBV5-1 and TRBJ1-1, reads KAGVTQTPRYLIKTRGQQVTLSCSPISGHRSVSWYQQTPGQGLQFLFEYFSETQRNKGNFPGRFSGRQFSNSRSEMNVSTLELGDSALYLCASSFEKGGPTEAFFGQGTRLTVV.